The clone carrying this TCR beta chain was recorded once. The antigen remains unidentified. Individuals having autoimmune disease history or systemic immunosuppression were not enrolled. This sample stems from a study of OX40 agonist ivuxolimab in advanced cancers. Turning to the study itself: The study gave patients intravenous ivuxolimab at 0.01 to 10 mg/kg every 2 weeks. Study-level points and caveats: The study observed clonal expansion of CD4+ and CD8+ blood T cells by week 6 at 0.1 to 3.0 mg/kg. In the expanded peripheral T cells, antigen specificity was never determined.

TCRdb's copy holds only in-frame clones and misses some; the assay was immunoSEQ multiplex PCR. The data show fewer than 90,000 clones, with 87% seen just once and approximately 1.3% held by the top ten. This CDR3 is 13 amino acids long. Germline CDR1 SGHVS, CDR2 FQNEAQ. V was shortened by 5 bases and J by 10 bases, with 15 bases between the two germline ends. The receptor comes from an adult with an advanced solid tumor such as melanoma, head and neck, liver or kidney cancer. The gene calls are TRBV7-8 and TRBJ2-1; D perhaps matches TRBD1 (6 bases). The sequencing here drew on CD4+ or CD8+ T cells sorted from blood, taken in a trial of the OX40 agonist ivuxolimab. CDR3 residues: CASSPQIGGEQFF. Written as DNA, the CDR3 is TGTGCCAGCAGCCCCCAGATTGGGGGCGAGCAGTTCTTC. Based on the CDR3 plus reference TRBV7-8 and TRBJ2-1, the full variable domain is GAGVSQSPRYKVAKRGQDVALRCDPISGHVSLFWYQQALGQGPEFLTYFQNEAQLDKSGLPSDRFFAERPEGSVSTLKIQRTQQEDSAVYLCASSPQIGGEQFFGPGTRLTVL.